Sequencing of this T cell receptor beta chain was carried out in a study of blood T cell repertoires in COVID-19. Germline-derived CDR1 and CDR2 are SGHTA and FQGNSA. The CDR3 has 13 residues. V was clipped by 3 bases and J by 1 base, with 6 bases between them. Produced via immunoSEQ multiplex PCR; TCRdb's table is partial and in-frame only. This sample has about 390,000 clones, with approximately 90% found just once. This receptor was taken from a woman aged 45-65 years who had recovered from COVID-19. The specimen was PBMCs or T cells enriched from blood (not recorded which). The chain carries TRBV7-2 and TRBJ1-1; weak D call: TRBD1 (5 bases). CDR3 nucleotide sequence: TGTGCCAGCAGCTTGACAGAGAACACTGAAGCTTTCTTT. It codes for CASSLTENTEAFF.